Shown below are 32 T cell receptor beta chains from a single sample sequenced in a study of cytomegalovirus exposure and HLA in healthy donors. PCR involved 60 Vbeta and 13 Jbeta primers. Sequencing used immunoSEQ multiplex PCR; TCRdb keeps in-frame clones, though not all of them. Seen here are 100,000 to 130,000 clones, about 84% observed once, and the top ten hold approximately 2.4%. The sequenced sample was PBMCs. All receptors derive from a man under 40 in good health and CMV-seronegative.

This rearrangement joins TRBV9 to TRBJ2-1, with 7 nucleotides matching TRBD2. Trimming cost V 6 bases and J 0 bases; bases outside gene matches: 9. This CDR3 contains 16 residues. Germline CDR1 SGDLS, CDR2 YYNGEE. CDR3 sequence reads: CASTGEGDNSYNEQFF. The CDR3 nucleotides read TGTGCCAGCACCGGGGAGGGAGACAACTCCTACAATGAGCAGTTCTTC.

V and J are TRBV9 and TRBJ2-7, with D tentatively TRBD2 (6 bases). Trimming removed 0 bases from V and 0 bases from J, with 7 bases in between. CDR1 is SGDLS, CDR2 YYNGEE, per germline. The CDR3 has 14 residues. The CDR3 spells CASSVVEGSYEQYF. In DNA form, the CDR3 reads TGTGCCAGCAGCGTAGTGGAGGGCTCCTACGAGCAGTACTTC.

V and J are TRBV12-5 and TRBJ2-2; possible D gene TRBD2, 6 bases. V shed 4 bases and J shed 3 bases, with 6 bases lying between them. CDR1 and CDR2 from the germline V gene are LGHNT and FRNRAP. CDR3 length: 13 residues. The DNA of the CDR3 is TGTGCTAGTGGTTCGGGGGACACCGGGGAGCTGTTTTTT. This encodes CASGSGDTGELFF.

The chain carries TRBV5-6 and TRBJ1-4; D not certain. Trimming pared 0 bases from V and 6 bases from J, leaving 9 bases between. Germline lookup yields CDR1 SGHDT and CDR2 YYEEEE. This CDR3 has 14 residues. CDR3 amino acids: CASSLAEEDEKLFF. DNA of the CDR3: TGTGCCAGCAGCTTGGCGGAGGAGGATGAAAAACTGTTTTTT.

This clone was detected once. The CDR3 spells CASSLTSGQETQYF. The DNA for the CDR3 is TGTGCCAGCAGCCTCACTAGCGGCCAAGAGACCCAGTACTTC. The rearrangement links TRBV11-2 to TRBJ2-5; 8 bases are shared with TRBD2. Trimming removed 5 bases from V and 1 base from J; junction bases left unmatched: 3. CDR1 SGHAT and CDR2 FQNNGV come from the germline V gene. This CDR3 contains 14 residues.

The chain uses TRBV9 and TRBJ1-4, with D tentatively TRBD1 (5 bases). Germline lookup yields CDR1 SGDLS and CDR2 YYNGEE. The CDR3 sequence is 13 residues long. The V gene lost 0 bases and the J gene lost 12 bases, with 12 bases spanning the gap. Here the CDR3 DNA reads TGTGCCAGCAGCGTAGGGCCAGGGCAGGAACTGTTTTTT. It encodes CASSVGPGQELFF.

This clone was detected a few times. This chain connects TRBV6-6 to TRBJ1-1; D remains ambiguous. V gave up 6 bases and J gave up 1 base, with 18 bases separating them. CDR3 size: 16 residues. Looked up from germline, CDR1 is MNHNY and CDR2 is SVGAGI (reference sequence). CDR3 sequence reads: CASRRDGVRGNTEAFF. The CDR3 coding sequence is TGTGCCAGCAGGCGCGACGGAGTTCGGGGGAACACTGAAGCTTTCTTT.

The J gene is TRBJ2-7, the V gene TRBV5-1, with TRBD1 matching over 9 bases. The CDR3 is 16 residues long. The V segment lost 0 bases and the J segment 2 bases; nucleotides outside the gene matches: 6. CDR1 SGHRS and CDR2 YFSETQ come from the germline V gene. The CDR3 sequence: CASSLDGQGSTYEQYF. CDR3 sequence (DNA): TGCGCCAGCAGCTTGGATGGACAGGGGTCCACCTACGAGCAGTACTTC.

V is TRBV30 and J is TRBJ1-5; 7 positions agree with TRBD1. Germline assignment: CDR1 GTSNPN and CDR2 SVGIG (reference sequence). Trimming removed 1 base from V and 0 bases from J; junction bases left unmatched: 6. This CDR3 has 16 amino acids. The CDR3 loop is CAWSAPTGYSNQPQHF. The DNA for the CDR3 is TGTGCCTGGAGTGCCCCGACAGGGTATAGCAATCAGCCCCAGCATTTT.

The chain uses TRBV6-6 and TRBJ2-2, with D tentatively TRBD2 (6 bases). Deletions cut 4 bases from V and 5 bases from J, with 14 bases between. Germline-derived CDR1 and CDR2 are MNHNY and SVGAGI (reference sequence). The CDR3 has 15 residues. CDR3 sequence reads: CASSSVKGGTGELFF. DNA of the CDR3: TGTGCCAGCAGTTCCGTGAAGGGAGGAACCGGGGAGCTGTTTTTT.

The chain combines TRBV7-9 with TRBJ1-1; 10 bases agree with TRBD1. The germline V gene encodes CDR1 SEHNR and CDR2 FQNEAQ (reference sequence). The CDR3 is 15 amino acids. The V and J ends lost 5 bases and 7 bases, in that order; junction bases with no gene match: 10. In nucleotides, the CDR3 is TGTGCCAGCAGCGCCTCCGGGACAGGGGAGCTTGAAGCTTTCTTT. It encodes CASSASGTGELEAFF.

V is TRBV7-6 and J is TRBJ2-7, with D tentatively TRBD2 (7 bases). Germline V gene lookup returns CDR1 SGHVS and CDR2 FNYEAQ. The V end was cut by 2 bases, the J end by 2 bases, with 13 bases between. The CDR3 totals 15 residues. The CDR3 sequence: CASSLWGGAPYEQYF. CDR3 bases: TGTGCCAGCAGCTTATGGGGGGGGGCCCCCTACGAGCAGTACTTC.

The rearrangement links TRBV30 to TRBJ1-2; D remains ambiguous. This CDR3 has 13 residues. The germline V and J ends were trimmed by 0 bases and 5 bases, with 10 bases remaining between them. Germline CDR1 reads GTSNPN; CDR2 reads SVGIG (reference sequence). The CDR3 loop is CAWSVSQTYGYTF. CDR3 bases: TGTGCCTGGAGTGTATCCCAGACTTATGGCTACACCTTC.

This clone was seen a few times. The chain carries TRBV7-2 and TRBJ2-6; 8 bases fit TRBD1. CDR1 SGHTA and CDR2 FQGNSA come from the germline V gene. Trimming at V came to 5 bases and at J to 15 bases, leaving 12 bases not matched to a gene. The CDR3 consists of 14 residues. CDR3 amino acids: CASSHRTGQVGLTF. The CDR3 DNA reads as TGTGCCAGCAGCCACCGAACGGGACAGGTTGGCCTGACTTTC.

The chain combines TRBV5-1 with TRBJ1-4; the D gene is possibly TRBD1 (6 bases). Between the trimmed V and J ends, which lost 4 bases and 5 bases, there was a span of 12 bases. In germline, CDR1 is SGHRS, CDR2 YFSETQ. The CDR3 runs 14 residues. Here the CDR3 reads CASSPRGPNEKLFF. The CDR3 DNA sequence: TGCGCCAGCAGCCCGCGGGGGCCAAATGAAAAACTGTTTTTT.

V gene TRBV30 combines with J gene TRBJ2-7, with D tentatively TRBD1 (6 bases). Germline V gives CDR1 GTSNPN, CDR2 SVGIG (reference sequence). This CDR3 comprises 13 residues. The V and J ends lost 6 bases and 0 bases respectively, with 12 bases between them. CDR3 coding DNA: TGTGCCTGCCTTGGACAGTCCTCCTACGAGCAGTACTTC. This translates into CACLGQSSYEQYF.

The chain couples TRBV11-2 to TRBJ1-1; D is ambiguous. Germline CDR1 SGHAT, CDR2 FQNNGV. The CDR3 contains 15 residues. The V gene lost 5 bases and the J gene lost 5 bases, with 18 bases spanning the gap. CDR3 residues: CASSLPWVRETEAFF. CDR3 nucleotides: TGTGCCAGCAGCCTTCCCTGGGTCCGGGAGACTGAAGCTTTCTTT.

V gene TRBV19 combines with J gene TRBJ1-2; D call uncertain. There are 13 residues in the CDR3. The V and J ends lost 10 bases and 1 base respectively, with 13 bases between them. Germline values: CDR1 LNHDA, CDR2 SQIVND (reference sequence). The CDR3 bases are TGTGCCACCGACGCAGGATTTAACTATGGCTACACCTTC. Translation gives CATDAGFNYGYTF.

V and J are TRBV30 and TRBJ1-5, with D possibly matching TRBD1 (5 bases). The CDR3 is made up of 16 amino acids. The ends were cut back, 3 bases at V and 0 bases at J, with 15 bases in the middle. CDR1 GTSNPN and CDR2 SVGIG come from the germline V gene (reference sequence). Here the CDR3 DNA reads TGTGCCTGGAGGTCAGGGCAGACGAATAGCAATCAGCCCCAGCATTTT. Translation: CAWRSGQTNSNQPQHF.

This chain joins TRBV4-1 and TRBJ2-5; no reliable D call. The germline gives CDR1 MGHRA, CDR2 YSYEKL. The length of the CDR3 is 16 residues. The V end was cut by 0 bases, the J end by 4 bases, with 15 bases between. As DNA, the CDR3 is TGCGCCAGCAGCCAAGATTTGGCTGGCCAGTTAGAGACCCAGTACTTC. As protein: CASSQDLAGQLETQYF.

The V and J genes are TRBV9 and TRBJ1-1; TRBD1 might be the D (6 bases). Germline V CDR1 and CDR2: SGDLS, YYNGEE. Deletions cut 4 bases from V and 1 base from J, with 14 bases between. The CDR3 length is 15 residues. The CDR3 nucleotides read TGTGCCAGCAGCTACTTCCGGGACAAGAACACTGAAGCTTTCTTT. Residues: CASSYFRDKNTEAFF.

The chain couples TRBV28 to TRBJ2-7; 7 nucleotides align to TRBD2. V lost 8 bases, J lost 2 bases, and 6 bases stayed unmatched. The CDR3 extends over 13 amino acids. Germline CDR1 reads MDHEN; CDR2 reads SYDVKM. CDR3 DNA: TGTGCCAGCGCTATAGCGGGTCCCTACGAGCAGTACTTC. Translated, it gives CASAIAGPYEQYF.

The chain employs TRBV11-1 and TRBJ2-3, with 7 bases that match TRBD2. This CDR3 comprises 15 residues. The V gene's germline CDR1 is SGHAT and CDR2 FQDESV (reference sequence). J was trimmed by 1 base and V by 5 bases; bases with no gene match: 6. Here the CDR3 reads CASSLGRTRTDTQYF. The CDR3 DNA sequence: TGTGCCAGCAGCCTCGGGAGGACGCGCACAGATACGCAGTATTTT.

This clone was seen once. V usage is TRBV6-1 and J usage is TRBJ2-2, with 9 nucleotides matching TRBD2. V lost 2 bases, J lost 1 base, and 5 bases stayed unmatched. Germline-derived CDR1 and CDR2 are MNHNS and SASEGT. This CDR3 region has 17 residues. The chain's CDR3 is CASSEWVAGVNTGELFF. Written as DNA, the CDR3 is TGTGCCAGCAGTGAATGGGTAGCGGGAGTGAACACCGGGGAGCTGTTTTTT.

The chain employs TRBV23-1 and TRBJ1-5; D is undetermined. TRBV23-1 is flagged as an ORF with uncertain function. The CDR3 is made up of 17 amino acids. V lost 0 bases to trimming and J lost 1 base, with 13 bases between them. CDR3 sequence reads: CASSQSRAAGSNQPQHF. The CDR3 DNA reads as TGCGCCAGCAGTCAATCGAGGGCGGCCGGGAGCAATCAGCCCCAGCATTTT.

The genes are TRBV28 and TRBJ1-1; TRBD1 agrees at 9 bases. Per germline, CDR1 MDHEN and CDR2 SYDVKM. The junction had 3 bases not matched to a gene; V was cut back by 3 bases and J by 1 base. CDR3 length equals 15 residues. The CDR3 DNA reads as TGTGCCAGCAGTTTCCTGGACAGGGGGAACACTGAAGCTTTCTTT. Amino acid sequence: CASSFLDRGNTEAFF.

The chain couples TRBV7-8 to TRBJ1-2; TRBD1 agrees at 8 bases. Germline V CDR1 and CDR2: SGHVS, FQNEAQ. V lost 7 bases and J lost 3; bases outside the gene matches: 13. This CDR3 has 16 amino acids. This CDR3 is CASNKGPRGLDYGYTF. CDR3 bases: TGTGCCAGCAACAAAGGCCCCAGGGGGCTCGACTATGGCTACACCTTC. The full variable domain, its missing parts supplied by reference TRBV7-8 and TRBJ1-2, is GAGVSQSPRYKVAKRGQDVALRCDPISGHVSLFWYQQALGQGPEFLTYFQNEAQLDKSGLPSDRFFAERPEGSVSTLKIQRTQQEDSAVYLCASNKGPRGLDYGYTFGSGTRLTVV.

This sequence joins TRBV6-5 and TRBJ2-7; 9 positions agree with TRBD1. The CDR3 spans 14 residues. The trim removed 0 bases at V and 5 bases at J, leaving 2 bases unmatched. Germline lookup yields CDR1 MNHEY and CDR2 SVGAGI. The CDR3 region has the DNA TGTGCCAGCAGTTACTCAAGACAGGGGGACGAGCAGTACTTC. Protein sequence: CASSYSRQGDEQYF.

The rearrangement uses TRBV9 and TRBJ1-1; TRBD1 might be the D (5 bases). V lost 2 bases and J 1 base, leaving 15 bases between the germline ends. Germline V lookup: CDR1 SGDLS, CDR2 YYNGEE. The CDR3 runs to 16 residues. This chain's CDR3 is CASSVLPGGGNTEAFF. The CDR3 DNA is TGTGCCAGCAGCGTCCTCCCCGGGGGGGGGAACACTGAAGCTTTCTTT. The variable domain in full, with the rest retrieved from reference TRBV9 and TRBJ1-1, is DSGVTQTPKHLITATGQRVTLRCSPRSGDLSVYWYQQSLDQGLQFLIQYYNGEERAKGNILERFSAQQFPDLHSELNLSSLELGDSALYFCASSVLPGGGNTEAFFGQGTRLTVV.

There are a few counts of this clone. The CDR3 region is CASSLGPGLAGDYEQYF. The CDR3 coding sequence is TGTGCCAGCAGTTTAGGTCCCGGACTAGCGGGGGACTACGAGCAGTACTTC. The J gene is TRBJ2-7, the V gene TRBV28, with TRBD2 matching over 13 bases. With V trimmed by 2 bases and J by 3 bases, 7 bases remained unmatched. The CDR3 covers 17 residues. Germline V gene lookup returns CDR1 MDHEN and CDR2 SYDVKM.

The J gene is TRBJ2-7, the V gene TRBV7-2; a weak D match, TRBD2 (6 bases). V was shortened by 1 base and J by 3 bases, with 22 bases between the two germline ends. The V gene's germline CDR1 is SGHTA and CDR2 FQGNSA. The CDR3 runs 18 residues. Written as DNA, the CDR3 is TGTGCCAGCAGCTTAGAAGTGACTAGTTTTTATCAGCTCTACGAGCAGTACTTC. Translation gives CASSLEVTSFYQLYEQYF.

This clone came up a few times. V usage is TRBV4-1 and J usage is TRBJ2-5, with 8 bases aligning to TRBD2. V trimming: 1 base; J trimming: 2 bases; junction bases outside the gene matches: 9. CDR1 and CDR2 (germline): MGHRA, YSYEKL. This CDR3 spans 17 amino acids. The CDR3 protein is CASSQGPGRGDQETQYF. DNA of the CDR3: TGCGCCAGCAGCCAAGGCCCTGGGCGGGGGGATCAAGAGACCCAGTACTTC.